Listed below are T cell receptor beta chains from one sample, sequenced in a study of tumor and adjacent non-tumor tissue in lung cancer. MiXCR, run by TCRdb on the multiplex PCR reads, gives a single entry per CDR3 protein. The sample yields 100,000 to 150,000 distinct CDR3 sequences, over 65% seen once. Sequenced material: lung tumor tissue. Receptor source: a young man with non-small cell lung cancer. Each CDR3 is given with its conserved first and last residue. D genes are given only for firm matches. Size is stated for part of the rows, as once, few or many counts, or as a class when the clone is expanded.

V gene: TRBV24-1; clone size: -; D gene: TRBD1; J gene: TRBJ2-7; CDR3 DNA: TGTGCCACCAGTGCCCCGGGGCAGGGGGTGCGAAGGGCCTACGAGCAGTACTTC; CDR3 protein: CATSAPGQGVRRAYEQYF
V gene: TRBV5-1; clone size: -; D gene: -; J gene: TRBJ1-3; CDR3 DNA: TGCGCCAGCAGCGGTGGGGCCTCTGGAAACACCATATATTTT; CDR3 protein: CASSGGASGNTIYF
V gene: TRBV5-6; clone size: -; D gene: TRBD1; J gene: TRBJ1-1; CDR3 DNA: TGTGCCAGTAGCTCCTCCCGGACAGGGGGCAGCGAAGCTTTCTTT; CDR3 protein: CASSSSRTGGSEAFF
V gene: TRBV12-3/TRBV12-4; clone size: -; D gene: -; J gene: TRBJ2-5; CDR3 DNA: TGTGTCAGCAGCCCCCGTTTCGAGATCCTAAGAGAGACCCAGTACTTC; CDR3 protein: CVSSPRFEILRETQYF
V gene: TRBV10-3; clone size: -; D gene: -; J gene: TRBJ2-7; CDR3 DNA: TGTGCCATCATTGCGACCCCCGATCGCGAGCAGTACTTC; CDR3 protein: CAIIATPDREQYF
V gene: TRBV12-3/TRBV12-4; clone size: -; D gene: -; J gene: TRBJ1-2; CDR3 DNA: TGTGCCAGCAGTCATGGAATCGGCTATACCTTC; CDR3 protein: CASSHGIGYTF
V gene: TRBV6-1; clone size: -; D gene: TRBD2; J gene: TRBJ2-1; CDR3 DNA: TGTGCCAGCAGAAATGAGCGGGAGAGCTACAGTGAACAGTTCTTC; CDR3 protein: CASRNERESYSEQFF
V gene: TRBV12-3/TRBV12-4; clone size: many; D gene: -; J gene: TRBJ2-2; CDR3 DNA: TGTGCCAGCAGTTTTACCGGGACCTCGAGTCCGGGGGAGCTGTTTTTT; CDR3 protein: CASSFTGTSSPGELFF
V gene: TRBV6-2/TRBV6-3; clone size: many; D gene: -; J gene: TRBJ1-1; CDR3 DNA: TGTGCCAGCAGAACCGACAGTAACACTGAAGCTTTCTTT; CDR3 protein: CASRTDSNTEAFF
V gene: TRBV11-3; clone size: medium-sized; D gene: -; J gene: TRBJ2-3; CDR3 DNA: TGTGCCAGCCAATCTGAGATCCGAGACATAGGCACAGATACGCAGTATTTT; CDR3 protein: CASQSEIRDIGTDTQYF
V gene: TRBV6-1; clone size: -; D gene: -; J gene: TRBJ2-3; CDR3 DNA: TGTGCCAGCACGGGGGGCGAGACAGATATGCAGTATTTT; CDR3 protein: CASTGGETDMQYF
V gene: TRBV4-1; clone size: -; D gene: -; J gene: TRBJ2-3; CDR3 DNA: TGCGCCAGCAGCCAAGATCGGAGGGGTGCAGATACACACTATTTT; CDR3 protein: CASSQDRRGADTHYF
V gene: TRBV6-5; clone size: many; D gene: -; J gene: TRBJ1-2; CDR3 DNA: TGTGCCAGCAGCGACAGGTTAGGGGGCTACACCTTC; CDR3 protein: CASSDRLGGYTF
V gene: TRBV20-1; clone size: many; D gene: -; J gene: TRBJ1-3; CDR3 DNA: TGCAGTGGGGTAGGGGGGACTGGAAACACCATATATTTT; CDR3 protein: CSGVGGTGNTIYF
V gene: TRBV11-1; clone size: -; D gene: TRBD2; J gene: TRBJ2-1; CDR3 DNA: TGTGCCAGCAGCTTAGGCGGGAGCTCCTACAATGCGCAATTCTTC; CDR3 protein: CASSLGGSSYNAQFF
V gene: TRBV11-2; clone size: once; D gene: -; J gene: TRBJ1-2; CDR3 DNA: TGTGCCAGTAGCTTAATAGGGGTAAATGGTTACACCTTC; CDR3 protein: CASSLIGVNGYTF
V gene: TRBV5-1; clone size: many; D gene: TRBD1; J gene: TRBJ2-1; CDR3 DNA: TGCGCCAGCAGCTGGACAGGGTACAATGAGCAGTTCTTC; CDR3 protein: CASSWTGYNEQFF
V gene: TRBV20-1; clone size: many; D gene: -; J gene: TRBJ1-2; CDR3 DNA: TGCAGTGTTCCGGGGGATGGCTACACCTTC; CDR3 protein: CSVPGDGYTF
V gene: TRBV20-1; clone size: -; D gene: -; J gene: TRBJ2-7; CDR3 DNA: TGCAGTGCTCTAATACATGAGCAGGGGCACTACGAGCAGTATTTC; CDR3 protein: CSALIHEQGHYEQYF
V gene: TRBV5-1; clone size: -; D gene: -; J gene: TRBJ2-7; CDR3 DNA: TGCGCCAGCAGCCAGTATGAGGGCGAGCAGTACTTC; CDR3 protein: CASSQYEGEQYF
V gene: TRBV4-3; clone size: many; D gene: -; J gene: TRBJ2-7; CDR3 DNA: TGCGCCAGCAGCCAGCAACCGAATTCCTACGAGCAGTACTTC; CDR3 protein: CASSQQPNSYEQYF
V gene: TRBV6-2/TRBV6-3; clone size: many; D gene: -; J gene: TRBJ1-1; CDR3 DNA: TGTGCCAGCTCCCTGACCGCGAACACTGAAGCTTTCTTT; CDR3 protein: CASSLTANTEAFF
V gene: TRBV29-1; clone size: -; D gene: TRBD1; J gene: TRBJ1-1; CDR3 DNA: TGCAGCGTCTGGGGACAGGGTGACACTGAAGCTTTCTTT; CDR3 protein: CSVWGQGDTEAFF
V gene: TRBV4-3; clone size: many; D gene: -; J gene: TRBJ1-1; CDR3 DNA: TGCGCCAGCAGCCAAGATCCGATAGGAGGAAACACTGAAGCTTTCTTT; CDR3 protein: CASSQDPIGGNTEAFF